This T cell receptor beta chain was profiled in a study of breast tumors, draining lymph nodes, adjacent tissues. Whole-study results and caveats: Tumors had less TCR diversity than lymph nodes, more than nontumor tissue. Luminal-like breast cancer showed significantly greater tumor-nontumor repertoire similarity than basal-like breast cancer did. The lymph node origin of tumor T cells was framed as consistent with a hypothesis, not demonstrated. Findings are consistent with lymph node origin and intratumoral expansion of most tumor T cells.

Axillary draining lymph nodes of breast cancer patients supplied the node samples. Looked up from germline, CDR1 is SEHNR and CDR2 is FQNEAQ (reference sequence). Trimming left V 6 bases short and J 4 bases short, with 13 bases between. The CDR3 has 14 amino acids. This clonotype was picked up many times. The target antigen is unknown. TCRdb analysed the multiplex PCR reads with MiXCR anew, one entry per CDR3 protein. The table includes under 350,000 distinct CDR3 sequences, 30% to 35% detected once. This clonotype originated in a female donor with breast cancer. Some clones in this sample may be carry-over from other donors' samples. V and J are TRBV7-9 and TRBJ1-5; D gene uncertain. Material for sequencing was axillary lymph node tissue. CDR3 amino acids: CASSSSSENQPQHF. CDR3 DNA: TGTGCCAGCAGTTCCTCATCAGAGAATCAGCCCCAGCATTTT.